A single sample is the source of the 18 T cell receptor beta chains below, sequenced in a study of shared clonotypes between healthy human individuals. The repertoire was sequenced with immunoSEQ multiplex PCR; TCRdb's copy has only in-frame clones and lacks some. The sample holds 2 million to 3 million clones, more than 90% seen once. What was sequenced was naive CD4+ T cells sorted from blood. Noted subset: CD45RA+ positively selected. The source of these receptors is a man between 18 and 29 years old in good health.

This rearrangement joins TRBV9 to TRBJ2-1, with TRBD2 matching over 7 bases. The CDR3 runs 16 residues. Germline V lookup: CDR1 SGDLS, CDR2 YYNGEE. Trimming cost V 2 bases and J 0 bases; bases outside gene matches: 5. In DNA form, the CDR3 reads TGTGCCAGCAGCGTCCTCTGGACTAGCTCCTACAATGAGCAGTTCTTC. Translating it yields CASSVLWTSSYNEQFF.

About this clone itself: The same CDR3 also results from other DNA sequences found in this sample. The chain links TRBV5-4 to TRBJ2-2, with 7 bases fitting TRBD1. Germline V gene lookup returns CDR1 SGHNT and CDR2 YYREEE (reference sequence). The CDR3 totals 15 residues. Unmatched junction bases numbered 4, after V lost 4 bases and J lost 1 base. The CDR3 here is CASSIQGRNTGELFF. In DNA, the CDR3 is TGTGCCAGCAGCATACAGGGGAGGAACACCGGGGAGCTGTTTTTT.

The J gene is TRBJ2-5, the V gene TRBV12-2; TRBD2 is taken as the D call from the table, unchecked against the DNA. TRBV12-2 has pseudogene status. This CDR3 region has 18 residues. CDR3 region: CASRLDRASGGAGETQYF. DNA of the CDR3: TGTGCAAGTCGCTTAGACAGGGCTAGCGGGGGGGCAGGAGAGACCCAGTACTTC.

As regards this clone: The identical CDR3 is also encoded by other nucleotide sequences in the sample. The chain has TRBV7-2 and TRBJ2-7; the D gene is possibly TRBD2 (6 bases). Germline V lookup: CDR1 SGHTA, CDR2 FQGNSA. The CDR3 covers 14 residues. V was shortened by 1 base and J by 4 bases, with 11 bases between the two germline ends. CDR3 DNA: TGTGCCAGCAGCTTAGGGCAGGGAGGTTACGAGCAGTACTTC. It encodes CASSLGQGGYEQYF.

The DNA for the CDR3 is TGTGCCAGCAGCCGTTACAGGTTAGCCAATGAGCAGTTCTTC. This codes for CASSRYRLANEQFF. The J gene is TRBJ2-1, the V gene TRBV11-2; D might be TRBD1 (5 bases). The CDR3 sequence is 14 residues long. The V end was cut by 5 bases, the J end by 6 bases, with 14 bases between. Germline V lookup: CDR1 SGHAT, CDR2 FQNNGV.

The gene calls are TRBV9 and TRBJ2-1; TRBD1 aligns across 12 bases. Per the germline V gene, CDR1 is SGDLS and CDR2 is YYNGEE. The length of the CDR3 is 15 residues. Trimming took 2 bases from V and 6 from J; bases not matched to a gene: 3. In nucleotides, the CDR3 is TGTGCCAGCAGCGTCCGGGACAGGGGGCCCAATGAGCAGTTCTTC. Encoded protein: CASSVRDRGPNEQFF. Full variable domain (remainder filled in from reference TRBV9 and TRBJ2-1): DSGVTQTPKHLITATGQRVTLRCSPRSGDLSVYWYQQSLDQGLQFLIQYYNGEERAKGNILERFSAQQFPDLHSELNLSSLELGDSALYFCASSVRDRGPNEQFFGPGTRLTVL.

The chain recombines TRBV19 with TRBJ2-5; D is unresolved. Trimming left V 6 bases short and J 5 bases short, with 16 bases between. The CDR3 loop spans 14 amino acids. Germline lookup yields CDR1 LNHDA and CDR2 SQIVND (reference sequence). CDR3 region: CASSSLGNRETQYF. CDR3 in DNA: TGTGCCAGTAGCTCATTGGGGAATCGGGAGACCCAGTACTTC.

J is TRBJ2-7 and V is TRBV30, with D perhaps TRBD2 (7 bases). The V end was cut by 4 bases, the J end by 4 bases, with 26 bases between. The CDR3 is made up of 17 amino acids. CDR1 and CDR2 (germline): GTSNPN, SVGIG (reference sequence). The chain's CDR3 is CAWNEGVGTIKSYEQYF. In DNA, the CDR3 is TGTGCCTGGAATGAGGGGGTGGGGACTATAAAGTCGTACGAGCAGTACTTC.

The chain employs TRBV7-2 and TRBJ2-2; a possible D gene is TRBD2 (6 bases). V dropped 2 bases and J dropped 6 bases, with 13 bases sitting between them. This CDR3 is 15 amino acids long. CDR1 SGHTA and CDR2 FQGNSA come from the germline V gene. The CDR3 sequence is CASSLRGLAPGELFF. The CDR3, as DNA: TGTGCCAGCAGCTTAAGAGGGCTAGCGCCCGGGGAGCTGTTTTTT.

Here the CDR3 reads CASSDSSLAGELFF. Here the CDR3 DNA reads TGTGCCAGCAGTGACTCTAGCCTAGCCGGGGAGCTGTTTTTT. V and J are TRBV6-4 and TRBJ2-2, with D unresolved. The CDR3 spans 14 residues. Per germline, CDR1 MRHNA and CDR2 SNTAGT. V was pared by 0 bases and J by 6 bases, with 8 bases between.

The chain joins TRBV7-2 to TRBJ2-1; D tentatively reads TRBD1 or TRBD2 (5 bases each). Trimming cost V 5 bases and J 4 bases, with 15 bases left between them. Germline V gives CDR1 SGHTA, CDR2 FQGNSA. The CDR3 has 15 residues. The chain's CDR3 is CASSQGGGRYNEQFF. CDR3 sequence (DNA): TGTGCCAGCAGCCAGGGTGGCGGGCGATACAATGAGCAGTTCTTC.

The chain uses TRBV20-1 and TRBJ1-1, with D possibly matching TRBD1 (6 bases). CDR1 and CDR2 from the germline V gene are DFQATT and SNEGSKA (reference sequence). The CDR3 extends over 11 amino acids. Trimming shortened V by 8 bases and J by 2 bases, and 9 bases separated the two germline ends. The chain's CDR3 is CSHRVNTEAFF. The CDR3 bases are TGCAGTCACAGGGTTAACACTGAAGCTTTCTTT.

The rearrangement links TRBV18 to TRBJ1-6, with no clear D. CDR1 and CDR2 from the germline V gene are KGHSH and LQKENI. The V end was cut by 6 bases, the J end by 0 bases, with 6 bases between. The CDR3 spans 14 residues. CDR3 residues: CASSSVSYNSPLHF. The CDR3 nucleotides are TGTGCCAGCTCTTCCGTCTCCTATAATTCACCCCTCCACTTT. The variable domain in full, completed from reference TRBV18 and TRBJ1-6, reads NAGVMQNPRHLVRRRGQEARLRCSPMKGHSHVYWYRQLPEEGLKFMVYLQKENIIDESGMPKERFSAEFPKEGPSILRIQQVVRGDSAAYFCASSSVSYNSPLHFGNGTRLTVT.

This sequence joins TRBV28 and TRBJ1-2, with TRBD1 as a possible D gene (6 bases). In germline, CDR1 is MDHEN, CDR2 SYDVKM. The CDR3 is 15 amino acids. Trimming took 4 bases from V and 2 from J, leaving 14 bases between them. The CDR3 nucleotides read TGTGCCAGCAGTTATAGGGGGGGCGTAAACTATGGCTACACCTTC. It translates to CASSYRGGVNYGYTF.

The chain has TRBV4-2 and TRBJ2-7; 7 nucleotides agree with TRBD2. The V gene end was trimmed by 2 bases and the J gene end by 5 bases; junction bases not matched to a gene: 6. The CDR3 covers 14 residues. Germline V CDR1 and CDR2: LGHNA, YNFKEQ. This CDR3 reads CASSQRAGVDEQYF. DNA of the CDR3: TGTGCCAGCAGCCAAAGGGCGGGAGTGGACGAGCAGTACTTC.

V and J are TRBV6-6 and TRBJ2-2; D is perhaps TRBD2 (6 bases). The length of the CDR3 is 14 residues. The V and J ends lost 7 bases and 2 bases respectively, with 11 bases between them. In germline, CDR1 is MNHNY, CDR2 SVGAGI (reference sequence). The CDR3 DNA reads as TGTGCCAGCAAAGGAGGGGCAAACACCGGGGAGCTGTTTTTT. Translation: CASKGGANTGELFF.

The chain joins TRBV4-1 to TRBJ1-2; a weak D match, TRBD1 (6 bases). V gave up 1 base and J gave up 5 bases, with 14 bases separating them. The CDR3 totals 15 residues. Germline V gene data show CDR1 as MGHRA and CDR2 as YSYEKL. The CDR3 DNA is TGCGCCAGCAGCCAAGCACTTAGGACAGCATATGGCTACACCTTC. Translated, it gives CASSQALRTAYGYTF.

The rearrangement links TRBV12-2 to TRBJ2-5. TRBV12-2 is listed as a pseudogene. This CDR3 has 16 amino acids. The CDR3 coding sequence is TGTGCAAGTCGCTTAGAGTTAGGCCAGGGAGTCGAGACCCAGTACTTC. Its protein is CASRLELGQGVETQYF.